This T cell receptor (beta chain) comes out of a study of tumor-infiltrating lymphocytes in localized non-small cell lung cancer. Only in-frame clones appear in the TCRdb table, and some are missing; sequencing was by immunoSEQ multiplex PCR. The sample consists of 15,000 to 20,000 clones, about 48% of them appearing once. V lost 2 bases and J 2 bases, leaving 9 bases between the germline ends. The germline CDR1 and CDR2 sequences are MDHEN and SYDVKM. The CDR3 is made up of 15 amino acids. Sequences were obtained from lung tumor tissue. This chain uses TRBV28 with TRBJ1-4, with D unclear. This receptor was taken from a human donor with non-small cell lung cancer. The CDR3 DNA reads TGTGCCAGCAGTTTAGTCAGGCAGACTAATGAAAAACTGTTTTTT. This encodes CASSLVRQTNEKLFF.